This TCR beta chain was obtained from a study of T cells in Graves' hyperthyroidism and ophthalmopathy. Per germline, CDR1 SGHTS and CDR2 YDEGEE. This CDR3 comprises 16 residues. The V end lost 6 bases, the J end lost 0 bases, and 16 bases lay between the germline ends. This clonotype was counted at least ten times. Its antigen is not known. Fresh 10 ml peripheral blood yielded PBMCs. Regions amplified from RNA transcripts were the TCR beta CDR3 regions. The HTBI primer set served for first-round RT-PCR of the TCR CDR3. Each CDR3 protein is one row after TCRdb ran MiXCR on the multiplex PCR reads. Of 250,000 to 400,000 distinct CDR3 sequences listed, about an eighth are singletons. Study-level findings and limits: The model foresaw ophthalmopathy a median around 6.4 months prior to onset. In blood, most of the thyroid clonotypes expanded above 0.001 were also present.

The V call is TRBV5-8, the J call TRBJ2-1; D remains ambiguous. Sequencing was performed on blood. The clonotype comes from a woman aged 40 to 55 with Graves' ophthalmopathy. The CDR3 protein is CASTPLGLSSYNEQFF. For the CDR3, the DNA is TGTGCCAGCACCCCCCTCGGTCTTAGCTCCTACAATGAGCAGTTCTTC. The whole variable domain, remainder taken from reference TRBV5-8 and TRBJ2-1, is EAGVTQSPTHLIKTRGQQATLRCSPISGHTSVYWYQQALGLGLQFLLWYDEGEERNRGNFPPRFSGRQFPNYSSELNVNALELEDSALYLCASTPLGLSSYNEQFFGPGTRLTVL.